The present T cell receptor beta chain was sequenced within a study of identical twins. Whole-study results and caveats: Fewer insertions were carried by abundant cord blood beta clonotypes, but none was seen in memory repertoires. Beta out-of-frame twin sharing showed a weaker excess.

This clonotype appeared a few times. Its antigen remains unidentified. A universal primer site was added by template switching, and unique molecular identifiers were carried by the cDNA. In TCRdb, the 5' RACE reads were re-called with MiXCR into one record per CDR3 protein. The sample records roughly 1,500,000 distinct CDR3 sequences, under 35% being singletons. The V end lost 1 base, the J end lost 4 bases, and 13 bases lay between the germline ends. In germline, CDR1 is LGHNT, CDR2 FRNRAP. The CDR3 runs 15 residues. The origin of this receptor is a newborn girl in good health. What was sequenced was cord blood. The V and J genes are TRBV12-5 and TRBJ1-2; no definite D call. The CDR3 DNA sequence: TGTGCTAGTGGTTTGGAGGCCTTACCCCCCTATGGCTACACCTTC. This sequence encodes CASGLEALPPYGYTF.